The 6 T cell receptor beta chains below come from one sample, sequenced in a study of cytomegalovirus exposure and HLA in healthy donors. This table comes from immunoSEQ multiplex PCR, and its TCRdb copy is limited to in-frame clones, with some not included. The data show some 260,000 clones, with roughly 90% seen just once and more than 10% held by the top ten. Sequencing was performed on PBMCs. These receptors originate from a man between 18 and 35 years old in good health and CMV-seropositive.

The chain joins TRBV25-1 to TRBJ2-4, with 9 positions matching TRBD1. After removal of 2 bases from V and 3 bases from J, the junction contained 5 bases not matched to a gene. Germline V gives CDR1 MGHDK, CDR2 SYGVNS. The length of the CDR3 is 16 residues. The CDR3 coding sequence is TGTGCCAGCAGTGAACCCCCGGGACAGGGCAAAAACATTCAGTACTTC. The encoded protein is CASSEPPGQGKNIQYF.

V and J are TRBV29-1 and TRBJ2-3; 14 bases align to TRBD2. CDR3 size: 15 residues. The germline V gene encodes CDR1 SQVTM and CDR2 ANQGSEA. V shed 5 bases, J shed 6 bases, and the junction held 7 bases outside the gene matches. The CDR3 protein is CSVRGTSGRGDTQYF. The CDR3 DNA reads TGCAGCGTTCGGGGGACTAGCGGGAGAGGGGATACGCAGTATTTT.

The chain has TRBV2 and TRBJ2-5, with TRBD2 as a possible D gene (6 bases). This CDR3 region has 14 residues. V was clipped by 7 bases and J by 4 bases, with 16 bases between them. Per germline, CDR1 SNHLY and CDR2 FYNNEI. CDR3 amino acids: CASMEGGLSETQYF. CDR3 sequence (DNA): TGTGCCAGCATGGAGGGTGGGTTATCAGAGACCCAGTACTTC.

This chain joins TRBV7-2 and TRBJ2-1; TRBD1 aligns across 11 bases. The CDR3 has 15 amino acids. Per germline, CDR1 SGHTA and CDR2 FQGNSA. V dropped 5 bases and J dropped 6; count of bases not matched to a gene: 6. CDR3 DNA sequence: TGTGCCAGCAGCGCGAGGACAGGGGGCGGCAATGAGCAGTTCTTC. The encoded protein is CASSARTGGGNEQFF.

This chain uses TRBV25-1 with TRBJ2-5, with 8 bases that match TRBD2. The CDR3 has 15 residues. V was pared by 6 bases and J by 4 bases, with 10 bases of the junction left unmatched. In germline, CDR1 is MGHDK, CDR2 SYGVNS. Here the CDR3 reads CASRGPSGGGETQYF. The CDR3 coding sequence is TGTGCCAGCAGGGGTCCCAGCGGGGGAGGAGAGACCCAGTACTTC.

This chain uses TRBV30 with TRBJ2-7, with 7 bases identical to TRBD1. The length of the CDR3 is 14 residues. V lost 3 bases to trimming and J lost 2 bases; unmatched junction nucleotides: 7. Germline values: CDR1 GTSNPN, CDR2 SVGIG (reference sequence). The DNA for the CDR3 is TGTGCCTGGAGGACCCGGGACAGCGCCTACGAGCAGTACTTC. Translated, it gives CAWRTRDSAYEQYF.